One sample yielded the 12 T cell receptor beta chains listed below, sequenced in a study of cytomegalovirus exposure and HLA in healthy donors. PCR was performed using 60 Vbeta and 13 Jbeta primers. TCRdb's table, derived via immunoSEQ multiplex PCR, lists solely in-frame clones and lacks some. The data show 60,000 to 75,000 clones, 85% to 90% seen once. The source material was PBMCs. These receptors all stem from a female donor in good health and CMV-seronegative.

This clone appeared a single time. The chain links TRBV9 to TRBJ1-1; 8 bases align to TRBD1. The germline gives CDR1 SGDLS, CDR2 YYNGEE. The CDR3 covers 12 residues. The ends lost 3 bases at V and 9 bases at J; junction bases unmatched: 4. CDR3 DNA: TGTGCCAGCAGCGACTGGACAGGGAAAGCTTTCTTT. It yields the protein CASSDWTGKAFF.

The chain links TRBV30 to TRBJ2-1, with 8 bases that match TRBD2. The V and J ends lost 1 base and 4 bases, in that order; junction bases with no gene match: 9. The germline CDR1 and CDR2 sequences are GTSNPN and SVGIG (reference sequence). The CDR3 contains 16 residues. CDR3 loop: CAWSGFAGGGYNEQFF. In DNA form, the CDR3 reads TGTGCCTGGAGTGGGTTTGCGGGGGGCGGTTACAATGAGCAGTTCTTC. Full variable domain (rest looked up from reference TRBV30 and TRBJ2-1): SQTIHQWPATLVQPVGSPLSLECTVEGTSNPNLYWYRQAAGRGLQLLFYSVGIGQISSEVPQNLSASRPQDRQFILSSKKLLLSDSGFYLCAWSGFAGGGYNEQFFGPGTRLTVL.

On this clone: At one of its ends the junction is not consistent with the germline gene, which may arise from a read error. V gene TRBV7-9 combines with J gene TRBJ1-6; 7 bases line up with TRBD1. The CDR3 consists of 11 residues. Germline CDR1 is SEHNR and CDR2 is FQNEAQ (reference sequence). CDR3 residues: CASSYGTAQSF. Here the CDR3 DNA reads TGTGCCAGCAGCTACGGGACAGCGCAGTCCTTT.

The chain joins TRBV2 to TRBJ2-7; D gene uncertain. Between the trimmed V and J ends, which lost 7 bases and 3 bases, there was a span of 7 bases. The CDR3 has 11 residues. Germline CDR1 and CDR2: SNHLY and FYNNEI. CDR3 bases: TGTGCCAGCACCAGTTACTACGAGCAGTACTTC. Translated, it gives CASTSYYEQYF.

CDR3 region: CASSYARTGLDEQYF. The DNA of the CDR3 is TGTGCCAGCAGCTACGCACGGACAGGGTTAGACGAGCAGTACTTC. The V gene is TRBV28, the J gene TRBJ2-7; 8 positions agree with TRBD1. Losses at the gene ends were 6 bases for V and 5 bases for J; bases not matched to a gene: 12. The CDR3 has 15 residues. Germline V gene lookup returns CDR1 MDHEN and CDR2 SYDVKM.

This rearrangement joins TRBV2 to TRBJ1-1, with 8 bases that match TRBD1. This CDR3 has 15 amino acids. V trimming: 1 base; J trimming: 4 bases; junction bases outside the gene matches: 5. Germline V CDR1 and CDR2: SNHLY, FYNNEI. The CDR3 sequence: CASSEGQGLGTEAFF. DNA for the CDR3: TGTGCCAGCAGTGAAGGACAGGGGCTGGGCACTGAAGCTTTCTTT.

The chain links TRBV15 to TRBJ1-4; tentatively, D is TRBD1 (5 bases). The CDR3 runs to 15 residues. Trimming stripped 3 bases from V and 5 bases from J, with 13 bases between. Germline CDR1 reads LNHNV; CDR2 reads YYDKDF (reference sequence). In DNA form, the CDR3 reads TGTGCCACCAGCAGGCAGCTAGGGGTCAATGAAAAACTGTTTTTT. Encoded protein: CATSRQLGVNEKLFF.

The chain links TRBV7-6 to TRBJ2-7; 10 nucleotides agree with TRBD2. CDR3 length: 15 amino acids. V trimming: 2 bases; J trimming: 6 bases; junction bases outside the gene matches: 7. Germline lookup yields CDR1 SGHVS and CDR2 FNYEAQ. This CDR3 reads CASSLSPSGSLEQYF. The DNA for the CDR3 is TGTGCCAGCAGCTTATCCCCTAGCGGGAGTCTCGAGCAGTACTTC.

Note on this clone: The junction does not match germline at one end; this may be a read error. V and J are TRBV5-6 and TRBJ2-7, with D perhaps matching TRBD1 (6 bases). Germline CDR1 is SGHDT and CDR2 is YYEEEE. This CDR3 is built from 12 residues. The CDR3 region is CASSLEAGELCF. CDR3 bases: TGTGCCAGCAGCTTGGAGGCAGGGGAGTTGTGCTTC.

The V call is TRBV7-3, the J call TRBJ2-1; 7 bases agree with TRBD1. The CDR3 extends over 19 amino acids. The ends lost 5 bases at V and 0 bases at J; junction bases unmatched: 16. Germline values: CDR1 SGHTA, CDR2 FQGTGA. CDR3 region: CASSPRQGRSSGSYNEQFF. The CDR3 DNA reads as TGTGCCAGCAGCCCCCGACAGGGCCGGTCGTCGGGCTCCTACAATGAGCAGTTCTTC.

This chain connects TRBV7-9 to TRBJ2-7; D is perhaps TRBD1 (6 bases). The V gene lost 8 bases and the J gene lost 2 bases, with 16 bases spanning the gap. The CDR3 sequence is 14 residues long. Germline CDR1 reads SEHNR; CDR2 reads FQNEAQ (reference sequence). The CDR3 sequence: CASPWGQITYEQYF. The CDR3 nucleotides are TGTGCCAGCCCCTGGGGGCAGATCACCTACGAGCAGTACTTC.

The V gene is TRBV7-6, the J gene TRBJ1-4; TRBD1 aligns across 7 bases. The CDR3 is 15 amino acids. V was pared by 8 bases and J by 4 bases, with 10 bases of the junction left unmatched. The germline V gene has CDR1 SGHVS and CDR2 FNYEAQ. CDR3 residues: CASAFSGTVNEKLFF. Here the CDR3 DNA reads TGTGCCAGCGCGTTCTCCGGGACAGTTAATGAAAAACTGTTTTTT.